One and the same sample provided the 9 T cell receptor beta chains below, sequenced in a study of identical twins. TCRdb re-derived calls from the 5' RACE reads in MiXCR, one entry per CDR3 protein. The sample has around 680,000 distinct CDR3 sequences, over 8.5% seen once. These data are also associated with another study on yellow fever vaccine responses in identical twins.

Sequencing was carried out using PBMCs. These receptors all come from a woman under 30 in good health.

The sample holds a few counts of this clonotype. The rearrangement links TRBV7-9 to TRBJ2-5; no clear D. Between the trimmed V and J ends, which lost 5 bases and 13 bases, there was a span of 17 bases. Per germline, CDR1 SEHNR and CDR2 FQNEAQ (reference sequence). The length of the CDR3 is 12 residues. For the CDR3, the DNA is TGTGCCAGCAGCCCCTCGGATTCTGCCCGGTACTTC. Residues: CASSPSDSARYF. Full variable domain (rest looked up from reference TRBV7-9 and TRBJ2-5): DTGVSQNPRHKITKRGQNVTFRCDPISEHNRLYWYRQTLGQGPEFLTYFQNEAQLEKSRLLSDRFSAERPKGSFSTLEIQRTEQGDSAMYLCASSPSDSARYFGPGTRLLVL.

A few counts support this clonotype. The rearrangement uses TRBV3-1 and TRBJ1-6; unclear D gene. The CDR3 has 17 residues. Trimming took off 2 bases at V and 0 bases at J, with 11 bases between the two ends. Germline loops: CDR1 LGHDT, CDR2 YNNKEL (reference sequence). CDR3 nucleotides: TGTGCCAGCAGCCAACCCGACCGGGGCTCCTATAATTCACCCCTCCACTTT. Its translation: CASSQPDRGSYNSPLHF.

This clonotype was counted at least ten times. CDR3 protein: CASSLFLRERTDTQYF. DNA of the CDR3: TGTGCCAGCAGCTTATTTTTACGGGAACGCACAGATACGCAGTATTTT. The chain recombines TRBV7-9 with TRBJ2-3; tentatively, D is TRBD2 (5 bases). The CDR3 extends over 16 amino acids. Trimming stripped 2 bases from V and 1 base from J, with 13 bases between. Germline V gene lookup returns CDR1 SEHNR and CDR2 FQNEAQ (reference sequence). Full variable domain (rest looked up from reference TRBV7-9 and TRBJ2-3): DTGVSQNPRHKITKRGQNVTFRCDPISEHNRLYWYRQTLGQGPEFLTYFQNEAQLEKSRLLSDRFSAERPKGSFSTLEIQRTEQGDSAMYLCASSLFLRERTDTQYFGPGTRLTVL.

The sample holds a few counts of this clonotype. The rearrangement uses TRBV9 and TRBJ2-7, with D hard to call. V dropped 4 bases and J dropped 0 bases, with 14 bases sitting between them. CDR3 length: 15 amino acids. The germline V gene encodes CDR1 SGDLS and CDR2 YYNGEE. The DNA for the CDR3 is TGTGCCAGCAGCCCAAGGCGTAGCTTCTCCTACGAGCAGTACTTC. It is translated as CASSPRRSFSYEQYF.

The table lists this clonotype with a few counts. DNA for the CDR3: TGCGCCAGCAGCGAAGGGACAGGGGGACTCAACTATGGCTACACCTTC. Amino acids: CASSEGTGGLNYGYTF. The genes are TRBV5-1 and TRBJ1-2, with TRBD1 identical over 11 bases. The V gene's germline CDR1 is SGHRS and CDR2 YFSETQ. V lost 4 bases to trimming and J lost 2 bases; unmatched junction nucleotides: 7. The CDR3 spans 16 residues. Filled out from reference TRBV5-1 and TRBJ1-2, the complete variable domain reads KAGVTQTPRYLIKTRGQQVTLSCSPISGHRSVSWYQQTPGQGLQFLFEYFSETQRNKGNFPGRFSGRQFSNSRSEMNVSTLELGDSALYLCASSEGTGGLNYGYTFGSGTRLTVV.

Points on this clonotype: The missing conserved phenylalanine or tryptophan at the end of this CDR3 makes a read error likely. This sequence joins TRBV29-1 and TRBJ2-1, with 13 positions matching TRBD2. Trimming took 1 base from V and 6 from J; bases not matched to a gene: 3. The CDR3 runs to 15 residues. CDR1 SQVTM and CDR2 ANQGSEA come from the germline V gene. The CDR3 region is CSVEVGTSGTNEQFL. Written as DNA, the CDR3 is TGCAGCGTTGAAGTGGGGACTAGCGGGACCAATGAGCAGTTCCTC.

The table lists this clonotype with a few counts. The chain recombines TRBV5-6 with TRBJ2-3; a weak D match, TRBD2 (6 bases). The germline V and J ends were trimmed by 6 bases and 5 bases, with 19 bases remaining between them. CDR1 SGHDT and CDR2 YYEEEE come from the germline V gene. CDR3 length: 15 residues. In DNA form, the CDR3 reads TGTGCCAGCACCCCCCTCGGGGGTAACGGAGATACGCAGTATTTT. This gives the protein CASTPLGGNGDTQYF.

This clonotype was seen repeatedly, ten times or more. The rearrangement joins TRBV29-1 to TRBJ2-5; D is possibly TRBD1 (6 bases). Trimming stripped 3 bases from V and 5 bases from J, with 22 bases between. CDR1 and CDR2 from the germline V gene are SQVTM and ANQGSEA. The CDR3 consists of 16 residues. CDR3 nucleotide sequence: TGCAGCGTTGATCTCGTGGACAGTCCCTCCGGGGAGACCCAGTACTTC. Residues: CSVDLVDSPSGETQYF.

The V and J genes are TRBV3-1 and TRBJ2-3, with TRBD2 as a possible D gene (6 bases). V lost 0 bases and J lost 0, with 10 bases in between. The CDR3 covers 16 residues. The germline gives CDR1 LGHDT, CDR2 YNNKEL (reference sequence). Written as DNA, the CDR3 is TGTGCCAGCAGCCAAGAGGGGGGAATTAGCACAGATACGCAGTATTTT. It translates to CASSQEGGISTDTQYF.